This T cell receptor beta chain was sequenced for a study of blood T cell repertoires in COVID-19 (dated by TCRdb to between 2020 and 2021). Study-level background: Collaborator samples came from the United States, Italy and Spain and covered acute and convalescent phases of COVID-19. The prospective study material was composed of cDNA or gDNA derived from T cells, B-cell-depleted T cells, or PBMCs. The dataset comprised deeply sampled blood TCRbeta repertoires from subjects exposed to, actively infected with, or recovered from COVID-19. The repertoires were released in a freely available public database meant as a resource for research on the immune response to SARS-CoV-2. The samples were drawn from two sources: the first 160 participants of the ongoing ImmuneRACE study, and 1,200 or so subjects contributed by 6 global collaborators. Nearly every sample came with metadata listing a de-identified subject ID, COVID-19 status, age in years and sex. Where available, HLA class I and class II types were taken from metadata supplied by the sample provider and were not determined by assay-based typing.

Each collaborating institution followed its own protocols to collect whole blood in K2EDTA tubes. For TCRbeta analysis, collaborator samples were shipped as frozen whole blood, as isolated PBMCs, or as DNA extracted from either sample type. V is pared back by 2 bases and J by 7 bases, with 15 bases lying between the germline termini. CDR1 and CDR2, per the germline V gene, are SNHLY and FYNNEI. The CDR3 measures 15 amino acids from cysteine to phenylalanine. The DNA shown is the 45-base CDR3, in frame from base 1. TCRbeta CDR3 regions were amplified from genomic DNA by means of the immunoSEQ Assay, a bias-controlled multiplex PCR. As for the authors' bioinformatics: The number of nucleated cells in each sample was estimated by amplification of reference gene primers within the assay. Sequence reads were collapsed and filtered to measure the absolute abundance of every unique TCRbeta CDR3 rearrangement. Productive Simpson clonality was computed per sample as the square root of Simpson's diversity index over productive rearrangements. The table was pulled from immuneACCESS by TCRdb, which kept in-frame rearrangements only. Such tables lose some clones; where checked, under half of the loss comes from unresolved V genes, and the rest has no known cause. The V and J calls and the clone size are those of that table, but D and trimming were determined from the DNA. The sample table lists over 75,000 clones, roughly 86% of them with a count of one. 20% to 30% of the sample rests with the top ten.

The investigation overall reported the following: The quantity of clinical and demographic metadata differed by source and by participant and was supplied without curation.

As to this clone: Its antigen is unknown. No base quality information exists; no much larger clone differs at one position.

In this chain, TRBV2 is recombined with TRBJ1-5; the D gene assignment is ambiguous. The sequence came from a human donor in a cohort sampled during active COVID-19. The sequencing sample was made of peripheral blood. DNA sequence: TGTGCCAGCAGTGAATGGTCCCGGGGAGGACAGCCCCAGCATTTT. Translation gives CASSEWSRGGQPQHF.